Each of the 21 T cell receptor beta chains below was sequenced from the same sample in a study of shared clonotypes between healthy human individuals. This table comes from immunoSEQ multiplex PCR, and its TCRdb copy is limited to in-frame clones, with some not included. The repertoire holds around 1.5 million clones, 95% to 99% seen once, with about 0.45% in the top ten. Sequenced: naive CD4+ T cells sorted from blood. Subset described: CD45RA+ positively selected. These TCRs come from a man aged 30 to 39 in good health.

Concerning this clone: This sample includes further DNA sequences coding for the same CDR3. The V call is TRBV5-1, the J call TRBJ2-5, with D perhaps TRBD2 (5 bases). CDR3 length: 13 residues. The V end lost 2 bases, the J end lost 4 bases, and 9 bases lay between the germline ends. The germline V gene encodes CDR1 SGHRS and CDR2 YFSETQ. DNA of the CDR3: TGCGCCAGCAGCTTCGGTGCGGGAGAGACCCAGTACTTC. The encoded protein is CASSFGAGETQYF.

This chain connects TRBV18 to TRBJ2-5, with TRBD2 matching over 10 bases. There are 18 residues in the CDR3. Germline CDR1 KGHSH, CDR2 LQKENI. Losses at the gene ends were 3 bases for V and 1 base for J; bases not matched to a gene: 11. The CDR3 here is CASSPLPELAGPQETQYF. The DNA of the CDR3 is TGTGCCAGCTCACCGCTCCCCGAACTAGCGGGACCCCAAGAGACCCAGTACTTC.

The chain employs TRBV27 and TRBJ1-2, with 9 bases fitting TRBD1. The CDR3 covers 19 residues. J lost 4 bases, V lost 1 base, and 16 bases had no gene match. Looked up from germline, CDR1 is MNHEY and CDR2 is SMNVEV (reference sequence). CDR3 sequence: CASSLYPRAPGQGSYGYTF. The CDR3 DNA reads as TGTGCCAGCAGTTTATACCCCCGGGCCCCGGGACAGGGAAGCTATGGCTACACCTTC.

The chain is built from TRBV10-1 and TRBJ2-3; no firm D call. The CDR3 covers 12 residues. With 5 bases removed from V and 0 bases from J, the gap between germline ends came to 3 bases. Germline CDR1 is WNHNN and CDR2 is SYGVQD (reference sequence). CDR3 in DNA: TGCGCCAGCAGTCGGAGCACAGATACGCAGTATTTT. Translation gives CASSRSTDTQYF.

This clone came up once. The chain couples TRBV14 to TRBJ2-4; the D gene is possibly TRBD2 (6 bases). V was shortened by 1 base and J by 16 bases, with 17 bases between the two germline ends. This CDR3 has 13 residues. The germline gives CDR1 SGHDN, CDR2 FVKESK. The CDR3 is CASSQAAGSLVYF. CDR3 sequence (DNA): TGTGCCAGCAGCCAAGCCGCGGGGAGTCTTGTATACTTC.

The rearrangement uses TRBV5-1 and TRBJ2-7; 13 positions agree with TRBD2. Germline V lookup: CDR1 SGHRS, CDR2 YFSETQ. The CDR3 runs 16 residues. The V and J ends lost 4 bases and 5 bases, in that order; junction bases with no gene match: 9. In DNA form, the CDR3 reads TGCGCCAGCAGCAGGACTAGCGGGAGCTTTCGGAACGAGCAGTACTTC. Translating it yields CASSRTSGSFRNEQYF.

The V call is TRBV7-2, the J call TRBJ1-5; no clear D gene. V dropped 5 bases and J dropped 1 base, with 9 bases sitting between them. Germline V gene lookup returns CDR1 SGHTA and CDR2 FQGNSA. CDR3 size: 14 residues. This CDR3 reads CASSVRLSNQPQHF. In DNA form, the CDR3 reads TGTGCCAGCAGCGTAAGGCTGAGCAATCAGCCCCAGCATTTT.

About this clone: Other nucleotide sequences in the sample specify the same CDR3. The rearrangement uses TRBV6-5 and TRBJ2-7, with 12 positions matching TRBD2. V was pared by 6 bases and J by 2 bases, with 5 bases of the junction left unmatched. Germline CDR1 is MNHEY and CDR2 is SVGAGI. The CDR3 covers 15 residues. The CDR3 spells CASSKTSGSPYEQYF. Written as DNA, the CDR3 is TGTGCCAGCAGCAAGACTAGCGGGAGTCCCTACGAGCAGTACTTC.

The V call is TRBV10-3, the J call TRBJ1-1, with unresolved D. Per germline, CDR1 ENHRY and CDR2 SYGVKD. This CDR3 is 16 amino acids long. V was clipped by 0 bases and J by 1 base, with 12 bases between them. The CDR3 DNA reads as TGTGCCATCAGTGAGTCGATGAAGAAAAAGAACACTGAAGCTTTCTTT. It specifies CAISESMKKKNTEAFF.

V is TRBV29-1 and J is TRBJ2-2, with 14 bases matching TRBD2. V was clipped by 5 bases and J by 7 bases; unmatched bases: 12. Per germline, CDR1 SQVTM and CDR2 ANQGSEA. CDR3 length: 17 amino acids. The CDR3 DNA reads as TGCAGCGTTATTTCCGGGACTAGCGGGAGTTGGGGCGGGGAGCTGTTTTTT. Translated: CSVISGTSGSWGGELFF.

This sequence joins TRBV5-1 and TRBJ1-1, with a possible D match to TRBD1 (6 bases). The V end lost 0 bases, the J end lost 1 base, and 10 bases lay between the germline ends. Germline-derived CDR1 and CDR2 are SGHRS and YFSETQ. This CDR3 contains 15 residues. The CDR3 here is CASSLVWGPNTEAFF. The CDR3, as DNA: TGCGCCAGCAGCTTGGTATGGGGGCCGAACACTGAAGCTTTCTTT. The full variable domain, rest sourced from reference TRBV5-1 and TRBJ1-1, is KAGVTQTPRYLIKTRGQQVTLSCSPISGHRSVSWYQQTPGQGLQFLFEYFSETQRNKGNFPGRFSGRQFSNSRSEMNVSTLELGDSALYLCASSLVWGPNTEAFFGQGTRLTVV.

The genes are TRBV5-5 and TRBJ1-4, with 7 bases aligning to TRBD1. J was trimmed by 8 bases and V by 1 base; bases with no gene match: 8. This CDR3 has 15 amino acids. CDR1 and CDR2 from the germline V gene are SGHKS and YYEKEE (reference sequence). In DNA, the CDR3 is TGTGCCAGCAGCTTGCGAACAGGGGATCGGGAAAAACTGTTTTTT. This codes for CASSLRTGDREKLFF.

The V call is TRBV4-3, the J call TRBJ2-7, with D unclear. The germline gives CDR1 LGHNA, CDR2 YSLEER. The V end lost 0 bases, the J end lost 4 bases, and 16 bases lay between the germline ends. The CDR3 has 16 amino acids. In DNA form, the CDR3 reads TGCGCCAGCAGCCAAGATCACGTTTATTCCCAATACGAGCAGTACTTC. Translation gives CASSQDHVYSQYEQYF.

The J gene is TRBJ2-7, the V gene TRBV27; 8 nucleotides agree with TRBD2. J was trimmed by 2 bases and V by 8 bases; bases with no gene match: 11. CDR3 length: 15 amino acids. CDR1 and CDR2 (germline): MNHEY, SMNVEV (reference sequence). CDR3 coding DNA: TGTGCCAGCGGGAGCGGGGGCCTTTATCCCTACGAGCAGTACTTC. Its protein is CASGSGGLYPYEQYF.

The rearrangement links TRBV6-1 to TRBJ1-1; no firm D call. CDR3 size: 13 residues. Germline V CDR1 and CDR2: MNHNS, SASEGT. V was trimmed by 4 bases and J by 4 bases, leaving 10 bases between them. CDR3 bases: TGTGCCAGCAGTGCGACCCTCCCCACTGAAGCTTTCTTT. Translating it yields CASSATLPTEAFF.

The V and J genes are TRBV15 and TRBJ1-2; maybe TRBD1 (6 bases). V was pared by 0 bases and J by 3 bases, with 14 bases between. The CDR3 runs 16 residues. Germline lookup yields CDR1 LNHNV and CDR2 YYDKDF (reference sequence). In nucleotides, the CDR3 is TGTGCCACCAGCAGAGACTTTGGACAGTCCTACTATGGCTACACCTTC. Protein product: CATSRDFGQSYYGYTF.

The chain combines TRBV10-2 with TRBJ1-5; the match to TRBD1 covers 9 bases. The J segment lost 3 bases and the V segment lost 6 bases, leaving 6 bases of the junction unmatched. Germline V gene lookup returns CDR1 WSHSY and CDR2 SAAADI. CDR3 length: 15 amino acids. Written as DNA, the CDR3 is TGCGCCAGCAGAGACAGGGGGTATCTCAATCAGCCCCAGCATTTT. Protein: CASRDRGYLNQPQHF.

This sequence joins TRBV28 and TRBJ2-1, with D possibly matching TRBD2 (6 bases). The germline CDR1 and CDR2 sequences are MDHEN and SYDVKM. Trimming left V 5 bases short and J 1 base short, with 18 bases between. The CDR3 runs to 17 residues. CDR3 in DNA: TGTGCCAGCAGTCTCTCCCAGGGTAGCGGTTCCTACAATGAGCAGTTCTTC. It yields the protein CASSLSQGSGSYNEQFF.

The chain couples TRBV29-1 to TRBJ1-5, with no clear D. The CDR3 has 12 residues. Trimming pared 5 bases from V and 1 base from J, leaving 6 bases between. CDR1 SQVTM and CDR2 ANQGSEA come from the germline V gene. The CDR3: CSVRRSNQPQHF. In DNA form, the CDR3 reads TGCAGCGTTCGAAGGAGCAATCAGCCCCAGCATTTT.

The chain recombines TRBV10-3 with TRBJ1-1; D gene uncertain. Germline CDR1 reads ENHRY; CDR2 reads SYGVKD. There are 17 residues in the CDR3. V dropped 3 bases and J dropped 1 base, with 18 bases sitting between them. CDR3 DNA: TGTGCCATCAGTGATTCCGATAAATTAACACCGAACACTGAAGCTTTCTTT. Protein: CAISDSDKLTPNTEAFF.

This clone has a single count. Other nucleotide sequences from this sample produce the same CDR3. V is TRBV9 and J is TRBJ2-1, with D possibly called TRBD1 or TRBD2 (5 bases each). The germline V gene has CDR1 SGDLS and CDR2 YYNGEE. Trimming took 0 bases from V and 9 from J, leaving 7 bases between them. CDR3 length equals 12 residues. The CDR3 DNA follows: TGTGCCAGCAGCGTAGGTGGGGGTGAGCAGTTCTTC. Translating gives CASSVGGGEQFF.